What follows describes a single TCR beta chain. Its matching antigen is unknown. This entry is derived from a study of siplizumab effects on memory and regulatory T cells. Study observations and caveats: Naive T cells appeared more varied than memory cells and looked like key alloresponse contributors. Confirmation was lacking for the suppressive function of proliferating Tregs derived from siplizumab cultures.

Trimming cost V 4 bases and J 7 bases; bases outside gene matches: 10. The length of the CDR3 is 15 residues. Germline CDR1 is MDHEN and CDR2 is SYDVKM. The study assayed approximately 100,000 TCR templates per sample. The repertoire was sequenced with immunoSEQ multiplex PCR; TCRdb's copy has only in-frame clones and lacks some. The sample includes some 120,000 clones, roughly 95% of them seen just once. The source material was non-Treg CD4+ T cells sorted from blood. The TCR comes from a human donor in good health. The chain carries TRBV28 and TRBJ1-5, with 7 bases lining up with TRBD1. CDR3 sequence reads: CASSSPSRGGQPQHF. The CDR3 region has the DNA TGTGCCAGCAGTTCCCCTTCCAGGGGGGGGCAGCCCCAGCATTTT.